This passage covers 7 T cell receptor beta chains from one sample sequenced in a study of cytomegalovirus exposure and HLA in healthy donors. Primers: 60 Vbeta forward and 13 Jbeta reverse. Here immunoSEQ multiplex PCR was the method, and the copy in TCRdb shows in-frame clones only, minus some. Among about 130,000 clones listed, around 70% were seen once. Sequenced: PBMCs. The receptor set was obtained from a woman aged 40-49 years in good health and CMV-seropositive.

The chain links TRBV27 to TRBJ1-2, with D hard to call. Looked up from germline, CDR1 is MNHEY and CDR2 is SMNVEV (reference sequence). This CDR3 region has 15 residues. The V gene lost 7 bases and the J gene lost 7 bases, with 22 bases spanning the gap. CDR3 DNA sequence: TGTGCCAGCACCCCTCTCCTCATGGGAGGGTCTGGCTACACCTTC. Translating it yields CASTPLLMGGSGYTF.

The chain recombines TRBV7-2 with TRBJ2-5, with a possible D match to TRBD2 (5 bases). CDR3 length equals 15 residues. The V and J ends lost 1 base and 5 bases respectively, with 14 bases between them. CDR1 and CDR2 from the germline V gene are SGHTA and FQGNSA. The CDR3 nucleotides are TGTGCCAGCAGCTTAGGTCTAGGGAGTGTCGAGACCCAGTACTTC. Amino acids: CASSLGLGSVETQYF. Variable domain in full (rest from reference TRBV7-2 and TRBJ2-5): GAGVSQSPSNKVTEKGKDVELRCDPISGHTALYWYRQSLGQGLEFLIYFQGNSAPDKSGLPSDRFSAERTGGSVSTLTIQRTQQEDSAVYLCASSLGLGSVETQYFGPGTRLLVL.

The rearrangement links TRBV5-4 to TRBJ1-6, with D perhaps TRBD1 (6 bases). Trimming stripped 4 bases from V and 7 bases from J, with 15 bases between. Germline V gene lookup returns CDR1 SGHNT and CDR2 YYREEE (reference sequence). The CDR3 runs to 15 residues. The CDR3 region has the DNA TGTGCCAGCAGCCCCGGGGGGGCCCGCAATTCACCCCTCCACTTT. Protein: CASSPGGARNSPLHF. The full variable domain, in which reference TRBV5-4 and TRBJ1-6 provide the parts outside the CDR3, is ETGVTQSPTHLIKTRGQQVTLRCSSQSGHNTVSWYQQALGQGPQFIFQYYREEENGRGNFPPRFSGLQFPNYSSELNVNALELDDSALYLCASSPGGARNSPLHFGNGTRLTVT.

This sequence joins TRBV9 and TRBJ1-2, with D possibly being TRBD1 (5 bases). With 0 bases removed from V and 4 bases from J, the gap between germline ends came to 10 bases. Germline V gene sequence: CDR1 SGDLS, CDR2 YYNGEE. The CDR3 runs 14 residues. CDR3 DNA sequence: TGTGCCAGCAGCGTAGCACCGGGGGGCTATGGCTACACCTTC. Translated: CASSVAPGGYGYTF.

The J gene is TRBJ2-2, the V gene TRBV28, with 11 bases matching TRBD2. V gave up 6 bases and J gave up 4 bases; unmatched junction bases: 7. The CDR3 sequence is 16 residues long. The V gene's germline CDR1 is MDHEN and CDR2 SYDVKM. The CDR3 spells CASSRTGLAATGELFF. The CDR3 region has the DNA TGTGCCAGCAGCCGAACGGGACTAGCGGCCACCGGGGAGCTGTTTTTT.

This clone was seen once. The chain has TRBV4-2 and TRBJ2-7; TRBD2 aligns across 10 bases. CDR3 size: 17 residues. V was clipped by 0 bases and J by 1 base; unmatched bases: 6. The germline V gene has CDR1 LGHNA and CDR2 YNFKEQ. The CDR3 here is CASSQDWRLAGSYEQYF. The DNA of the CDR3 is TGTGCCAGCAGCCAAGATTGGAGACTAGCGGGTTCCTACGAGCAGTACTTC.

The V gene is TRBV5-5, the J gene TRBJ2-7, with TRBD2 matching over 7 bases. The CDR3 runs 17 residues. Germline-derived CDR1 and CDR2 are SGHKS and YYEKEE (reference sequence). V was clipped by 0 bases and J by 3 bases; unmatched bases: 12. The CDR3 DNA is TGTGCCAGCAGCTTGGTATTCGGCGCTAGCGGTAACTACGAGCAGTACTTC. Amino acids: CASSLVFGASGNYEQYF.